Each of the 20 T cell receptor beta chains below was sequenced from the same sample in a study of blood T cell repertoires in COVID-19 (dated by TCRdb to 2018 to 2021). Receptor amplification or capture employed the immunoSEQ multiplex PCR assay. TCRdb obtained this table from immuneACCESS and retained in-frame rearrangements with V and J assigned. These tables miss some clones; where compared with another copy, unresolved V genes account for less than half of the shortfall, and the remainder is unexplained. The sample table shows about 60,000 clones, and more than 70% are seen once. The top ten clones comprise around 15% of the sample. Sequencing input: peripheral blood. These receptors were obtained from a man aged 60 to 75 with COVID-19, enrolled during active disease.

J is TRBJ2-7 and V is TRBV11-2, with D possibly matching TRBD1 (6 bases). The germline V and J ends were trimmed by 3 bases and 0 bases, with 12 bases remaining between them. The germline gives CDR1 SGHAT, CDR2 FQNNGV. The CDR3 length is 15 residues. For the CDR3, the DNA is TGTGCCAGCAGCTTCGGGACGGACAGCTCCTACGAGCAGTACTTC. It yields the protein CASSFGTDSSYEQYF.

The CDR3 region is CASLLQAGVLNEQFF. The CDR3 coding sequence is TGCGCCAGCCTTCTTCAGGCGGGAGTGCTCAATGAGCAGTTCTTC. The rearrangement links TRBV5-1 to TRBJ2-1, with 7 bases that match TRBD2. Trimming took 7 bases from V and 6 from J; bases not matched to a gene: 13. In germline, CDR1 is SGHRS, CDR2 YFSETQ. The CDR3 length is 15 residues.

The rearrangement links TRBV12-3 or TRBV12-4 to TRBJ2-5, with TRBD2 as a possible D gene (6 bases). The CDR3 has 13 amino acids. Trimming stripped 10 bases from V and 3 bases from J, with 15 bases between. CDR3 nucleotides: TGTGCCACCGCGACGGGAGTCGAAGAGACCCAGTACTTC. Its translation is CATATGVEETQYF.

This clone was counted once. This sample includes further DNA sequences coding for the same CDR3. The chain couples TRBV19 to TRBJ2-3; D not certain. Germline values: CDR1 LNHDA, CDR2 SQIVND (reference sequence). The V end lost 0 bases, the J end lost 4 bases, and 8 bases lay between the germline ends. The CDR3 loop spans 14 amino acids. For the CDR3, the DNA is TGTGCCAGTAGTATAGACAGTGGAGCAGATACGCAGTATTTT. It specifies CASSIDSGADTQYF. Together with reference TRBV19 and TRBJ2-3, the CDR3 gives the full variable domain: DGGITQSPKYLFRKEGQNVTLSCEQNLNHDAMYWYRQDPGQGLRLIYYSQIVNDFQKGDIAEGYSVSREKKESFPLTVTSAQKNPTAFYLCASSIDSGADTQYFGPGTRLTVL.

The chain employs TRBV7-2 and TRBJ2-2; D perhaps matches TRBD2 (6 bases). Between the trimmed V and J ends, which lost 3 bases and 4 bases, there was a span of 12 bases. The CDR3 totals 15 residues. CDR1 SGHTA and CDR2 FQGNSA come from the germline V gene. The CDR3 DNA is TGTGCCAGCAGCTTTGCGGGGCCGGGCACCGGGGAGCTGTTTTTT. Protein sequence: CASSFAGPGTGELFF.

This chain's CDR3 is CASSTGLSEKLFF. The CDR3 coding sequence is TGCGCCAGCAGCACAGGGCTAAGTGAAAAACTGTTTTTT. The chain carries TRBV5-1 and TRBJ1-4; the D gene is possibly TRBD1 (6 bases). This CDR3 comprises 13 residues. V lost 4 bases, J lost 7 bases, and 11 bases lay in between. The germline V gene encodes CDR1 SGHRS and CDR2 YFSETQ.

This chain joins TRBV11-2 and TRBJ2-7, with TRBD1 matching over 7 bases. The CDR3 has 15 amino acids. Germline V gene lookup returns CDR1 SGHAT and CDR2 FQNNGV. The ends lost 4 bases at V and 0 bases at J; junction bases unmatched: 6. Here the CDR3 reads CASSYGTEISYEQYF. Written as DNA, the CDR3 is TGTGCCAGCAGCTACGGGACAGAAATCTCCTACGAGCAGTACTTC.

The V gene is TRBV11-3, the J gene TRBJ2-7; D gene ambiguous. Trimming pared 3 bases from V and 5 bases from J, leaving 14 bases between. Per the germline V gene, CDR1 is SGHNT and CDR2 is YENEEA. The length of the CDR3 is 14 residues. DNA of the CDR3: TGTGCCAGCAGCTTTGGGTACGGGTTCCACGAGCAGTACTTC. It encodes CASSFGYGFHEQYF.

The gene calls are TRBV19 and TRBJ1-4, with D maybe TRBD1 (6 bases). The CDR3 is 15 amino acids. Germline V gene sequence: CDR1 LNHDA, CDR2 SQIVND (reference sequence). V was pared by 3 bases and J by 10 bases, with 18 bases between. CDR3: CASSIGKGGPGKLFF. CDR3 in DNA: TGTGCCAGTAGTATTGGGAAGGGGGGGCCAGGAAAACTGTTTTTT.

This clone was recorded a few times. The chain carries TRBV9 and TRBJ2-7; 8 bases match TRBD2. Per germline, CDR1 SGDLS and CDR2 YYNGEE. With V trimmed by 0 bases and J by 7 bases, 12 bases remained unmatched. The CDR3 runs to 16 residues. CDR3: CASSVDPGGAAREQYF. For the CDR3, the DNA is TGTGCCAGCAGCGTAGACCCGGGGGGGGCCGCAAGGGAGCAGTACTTC.

J is TRBJ2-1 and V is TRBV7-7; 11 bases are shared with TRBD1. Germline CDR1 SSHAT, CDR2 FNYEAQ (reference sequence). The CDR3 runs 14 residues. With 7 bases clipped from V and 5 bases from J, the junction kept 4 bases outside the gene matches. In nucleotides, the CDR3 is TGTGCCAGCAAACGGGACAGGGGGGACAATGAGCAGTTCTTC. Protein product: CASKRDRGDNEQFF.

V and J are TRBV7-3 and TRBJ2-6; 8 positions agree with TRBD1. CDR3 length: 18 amino acids. Germline-derived CDR1 and CDR2 are SGHTA and FQGTGA. The trim removed 4 bases at V and 0 bases at J, leaving 8 bases unmatched. This CDR3 is CASSSTGTGYSGANVLTF. The CDR3 DNA is TGTGCCAGCAGCTCTACCGGGACAGGATACTCTGGGGCCAACGTCCTGACTTTC.

The chain uses TRBV19 and TRBJ1-1; D gene ambiguous. CDR1 LNHDA and CDR2 SQIVND come from the germline V gene (reference sequence). CDR3 length: 14 residues. V lost 3 bases and J lost 1, with 9 bases in between. The chain's CDR3 is CASSIQNQNTEAFF. The CDR3 coding sequence is TGTGCCAGTAGTATTCAGAACCAGAACACTGAAGCTTTCTTT.

The CDR3 nucleotides read TGTGCCAGCAGTTTCAATTCGGAGGACATTCAGTACTTC. Its translation: CASSFNSEDIQYF. This sequence joins TRBV28 and TRBJ2-4; possible D gene TRBD2, 5 bases. This CDR3 has 13 residues. V lost 3 bases, J lost 8 bases, and 11 bases lay in between. Germline V CDR1 and CDR2: MDHEN, SYDVKM.

This clone was seen a handful of times. The V call is TRBV7-2, the J call TRBJ2-3; D ambiguous. Germline V gene sequence: CDR1 SGHTA, CDR2 FQGNSA. The CDR3 is made up of 15 amino acids. With 5 bases removed from V and 3 bases from J, the gap between germline ends came to 15 bases. The CDR3 loop is CASSQTEAETDTQYF. The CDR3 DNA is TGTGCCAGCAGCCAGACCGAGGCGGAGACAGATACGCAGTATTTT.

A few counts support this clone. This rearrangement joins TRBV18 to TRBJ1-6; maybe TRBD1 (6 bases). Trimming took off 3 bases at V and 10 bases at J, with 16 bases between the two ends. CDR3 length: 15 amino acids. Germline CDR1 and CDR2: KGHSH and LQKENI. The CDR3, as DNA: TGTGCCAGCTCACCGGGACACCGGGGGGAATCACCCCTCCACTTT. Translating gives CASSPGHRGESPLHF.

This chain links TRBV27 with TRBJ1-4; 10 bases align to TRBD1. Losses at the gene ends were 4 bases for V and 6 bases for J; bases not matched to a gene: 5. Looked up from germline, CDR1 is MNHEY and CDR2 is SMNVEV (reference sequence). The CDR3 extends over 15 amino acids. As DNA, the CDR3 is TGTGCCAGCAGTTCCGAGGACAGGGGGGATGAAAAACTGTTTTTT. Translation gives CASSSEDRGDEKLFF.

The CDR3 sequence is CASSPPVVQGVVGYTF. In DNA, the CDR3 is TGTGCCAGCTCACCACCTGTTGTGCAGGGGGTCGTTGGCTACACCTTC. V and J are TRBV18 and TRBJ1-2; 7 bases are a match to TRBD1. Per the germline V gene, CDR1 is KGHSH and CDR2 is LQKENI. The V and J ends lost 0 bases and 7 bases, in that order; junction bases with no gene match: 11. This CDR3 is 16 amino acids long.

Only one count was recorded for this clone. The chain is built from TRBV7-9 and TRBJ2-7; 7 bases map to TRBD1. CDR3 size: 15 residues. Trimming took 7 bases from V and 2 from J; bases not matched to a gene: 11. Germline V gene sequence: CDR1 SEHNR, CDR2 FQNEAQ (reference sequence). Here the CDR3 reads CASTVPTGTPYEQYF. The CDR3 DNA follows: TGTGCCAGCACGGTCCCGACAGGGACCCCCTACGAGCAGTACTTC.

The rearrangement links TRBV18 to TRBJ2-7, with 7 bases identical to TRBD2. The ends lost 5 bases at V and 5 bases at J; junction bases unmatched: 3. Per the germline V gene, CDR1 is KGHSH and CDR2 is LQKENI. There are 12 residues in the CDR3. The CDR3 here is CASSGGGDEQYF. As DNA, the CDR3 is TGTGCCAGCTCAGGGGGGGGTGACGAGCAGTACTTC. The entire variable domain, with the rest obtained from reference TRBV18 and TRBJ2-7, is as follows: NAGVMQNPRHLVRRRGQEARLRCSPMKGHSHVYWYRQLPEEGLKFMVYLQKENIIDESGMPKERFSAEFPKEGPSILRIQQVVRGDSAAYFCASSGGGDEQYFGPGTRLTVT.